One sample yielded the 19 T cell receptor beta chains listed below, sequenced in a study of tumor-infiltrating lymphocytes in primary liver carcinoma. Blood RNA came from unsorted whole blood; germline DNA was also extracted. Starting material of roughly 550 ng total RNA yielded TCR beta cDNA via a constant-region primer. Slightly modified ARM-PCR, run as three nested multiplex PCR rounds, produced the TCR beta libraries. The first two PCR rounds used TRBV1-TRBV30 primers with a Cbeta primer, 10 cycles each. TCRdb reprocessed the multiplex PCR reads with MiXCR, giving one entry per CDR3 protein. This table holds some 190,000 distinct CDR3 sequences, about 60% found once. Material for sequencing was peripheral blood. These receptors came from a man aged 35 to 55 with primary liver carcinoma and hepatitis B virus infection.

Remarks on this clonotype: Being one base from a much bigger clone, this may be a read error. This sequence joins TRBV11-2 and TRBJ2-1, with D uncertain. CDR3 length equals 13 residues. Trimming shortened V by 2 bases and J by 7 bases, and 9 bases separated the two germline ends. Germline values: CDR1 SGHAT, CDR2 FQNNGV. CDR3 nucleotides: TGTGCCAGCAGCTTATATCGGCATAATGAGCAGTTCTTC. Translation gives CASSLYRHNEQFF.

The V and J genes are TRBV4-1 and TRBJ2-7, with D perhaps matching TRBD1 or TRBD2 (5 bases each). V was shortened by 2 bases and J by 4 bases, with 15 bases between the two germline ends. The CDR3 length is 15 residues. Germline-derived CDR1 and CDR2 are MGHRA and YSYEKL. CDR3 sequence: CASSQSGAKGYEQYF. CDR3 nucleotides: TGCGCCAGCAGCCAATCCGGGGCTAAGGGGTACGAGCAGTACTTC.

Concerning this clonotype itself: The missing conserved phenylalanine or tryptophan at the end of this CDR3 makes a read error likely. The genes are TRBV12-3 or TRBV12-4 and TRBJ2-1, with 14 bases matching TRBD2. V was clipped by 3 bases and J by 10 bases; unmatched bases: 5. The CDR3 loop spans 15 amino acids. The CDR3 DNA sequence: TGTGCCAGCAGTTTGGGACTAGCGGGAGCAGGGGAGCAGTTCTTA. This translates into CASSLGLAGAGEQFL.

This chain joins TRBV7-9 and TRBJ1-6, with 8 positions matching TRBD1. This CDR3 spans 16 amino acids. With V trimmed by 1 base and J by 7 bases, 6 bases remained unmatched. Germline loops: CDR1 SEHNR, CDR2 FQNEAQ (reference sequence). Here the CDR3 reads CASSLEYRGKNSPLHF. CDR3 in DNA: TGTGCCAGCAGCTTAGAATACAGGGGGAAAAATTCACCCCTCCACTTT. Variable domain in full (rest from reference TRBV7-9 and TRBJ1-6): DTGVSQNPRHKITKRGQNVTFRCDPISEHNRLYWYRQTLGQGPEFLTYFQNEAQLEKSRLLSDRFSAERPKGSFSTLEIQRTEQGDSAMYLCASSLEYRGKNSPLHFGNGTRLTVT.

This clonotype was counted many times. The chain uses TRBV4-2 and TRBJ2-1; 7 positions agree with TRBD1. From germline, CDR1 is LGHNA and CDR2 YNFKEQ. Unmatched junction bases numbered 8, after V lost 0 bases and J lost 9 bases. The CDR3 is made up of 15 amino acids. CDR3 region: CASSQDLVGGGEQFF. The DNA of the CDR3 is TGTGCCAGCAGCCAAGATCTTGTAGGGGGCGGTGAGCAGTTCTTC.

A remark on this clonotype: A junction end diverges from the germline sequence, so it may reflect a read error. The chain joins TRBV6-2 or TRBV6-3 to TRBJ2-6, with D possibly being TRBD1 or TRBD2 (5 bases each). Germline V lookup: CDR1 MNHEY, CDR2 SVGEGT. The CDR3 consists of 16 residues. The CDR3 region has the DNA TGTGCCAGCAGTTACGAGGGGTACTCTGGGGCCAACGTCATGACTTTC. Translated, it gives CASSYEGYSGANVMTF.

A note on this clonotype: An end of the junction differs from the germline gene, which may be a read error. V is TRBV6-6 and J is TRBJ1-5; 7 bases are a match to TRBD1. This CDR3 region has 17 residues. CDR1 is MNHNY, CDR2 SVGAGI, per germline (reference sequence). CDR3 nucleotides: TGTGCCAGCAGTCCCGGGGACAGCATGCCGAGCAGTCAGCCCCAGCATTTT. Translating it yields CASSPGDSMPSSQPQHF.

Turning to this clonotype: Sequence at one end of the junction differs from germline and may be a read error. The rearrangement uses TRBV4-1 and TRBJ2-2; D not certain. Germline assignment: CDR1 MGHRA and CDR2 YSYEKL. The CDR3 is 16 residues long. The CDR3 DNA reads TGCGTCAGCAGCCAAGAGTCTCCCTTTTTCACCGGGGAGCTGTTTTTT. This sequence encodes CVSSQESPFFTGELFF.

The CDR3, as DNA: TGTGCCAACAGACGGGGAGGTTCACCCCTCCACTTT. The encoded protein is CANRRGGSPLHF. The chain carries TRBV6-5 and TRBJ1-6, with D hard to call. The CDR3 has 12 residues. Per the germline V gene, CDR1 is MNHEY and CDR2 is SVGAGI. V gave up 10 bases and J gave up 9 bases, with 13 bases separating them.

This chain connects TRBV24-1 to TRBJ2-1; D may match TRBD1 or TRBD2 (6 bases each). The CDR3 has 17 amino acids. V lost 7 bases, J lost 8 bases, and 26 bases lay in between. Germline-derived CDR1 and CDR2 are KGHDR and SFDVKD. The CDR3, as DNA: TGTGCCACCAGGGGGGGCATATTGGGGGGCAGGAGCGATGAGCAGTTCTTC. It specifies CATRGGILGGRSDEQFF.

This clonotype was seen once. A clone one base away is much larger, so this may be a read error. This chain joins TRBV6-5 and TRBJ2-1, with TRBD2 matching over 12 bases. The CDR3 is 13 residues long. The germline CDR1 and CDR2 sequences are MNHEY and SVGAGI. With V trimmed by 10 bases and J by 15 bases, 13 bases remained unmatched. The CDR3 DNA sequence: TGTGCCACCCAGTTGGGGCTAGCGGGAGGGCTGTTCTTC. It is translated as CATQLGLAGGLFF.

Concerning this clonotype itself: Given a much more abundant clone one base away, this may be a read error. Since the CDR3 does not end with the conserved phenylalanine or tryptophan, this likely comes from a read error. This chain connects TRBV11-3 to TRBJ2-3; D is undetermined. V gave up 5 bases and J gave up 6 bases, with 9 bases separating them. CDR3 length: 12 amino acids. The germline V gene has CDR1 SGHNT and CDR2 YENEEA. The CDR3 is CASSILGDTQYL. CDR3 bases: TGTGCCAGCAGCATCTTAGGGGATACGCAGTATTTA.

Remarks on this clonotype: A read error may be the cause here, since a much bigger clone is one base away. The V gene is TRBV12-3 or TRBV12-4, the J gene TRBJ2-7; no reliable D call. Trimming stripped 3 bases from V and 6 bases from J, with 9 bases between. The CDR3 is 12 amino acids. The CDR3 DNA sequence: TGTGCCAGCAGTTTCCGGGTTACCGAGCAGTACTTC. It encodes CASSFRVTEQYF.

The CDR3 region has the DNA TGTGCCAGCAGGTCAACCGGGACGGACGAAAAACTGTTTTTT. Protein product: CASRSTGTDEKLFF. The chain carries TRBV28 and TRBJ1-4, with D perhaps matching TRBD1 (5 bases). The CDR3 contains 14 residues. CDR1 and CDR2 (germline): MDHEN, SYDVKM. Trimming pared 6 bases from V and 8 bases from J, leaving 16 bases between.

This chain joins TRBV11-2 and TRBJ2-7; tentatively, D is TRBD1 (5 bases). CDR1 is SGHAT, CDR2 FQNNGV, per germline. The CDR3 runs 15 residues. V was clipped by 3 bases and J by 5 bases, with 17 bases between them. The CDR3 nucleotides read TGTGCCAGCAGCTTCCCAGGACCAGGGATCCACGAGCAGTACTTC. Translated, it gives CASSFPGPGIHEQYF.

The chain uses TRBV10-1 and TRBJ1-6, with no clear D. Germline loops: CDR1 WNHNN, CDR2 SYGVQD (reference sequence). The V gene lost 7 bases and the J gene lost 7 bases, with 11 bases spanning the gap. The CDR3 spans 13 residues. CDR3 loop: CASTLDPNSPLHF. In DNA form, the CDR3 reads TGCGCCAGCACGTTAGATCCAAATTCACCCCTCCACTTT.

The rearrangement links TRBV29-1 to TRBJ2-7; D is unclear. The CDR3 contains 13 residues. V lost 0 bases and J lost 1, with 7 bases in between. In germline, CDR1 is SQVTM, CDR2 ANQGSEA. CDR3 residues: CSVEDAASYEQYF. CDR3 bases: TGCAGCGTTGAAGATGCGGCTTCCTACGAGCAGTACTTC.

On this clonotype itself: At one boundary the junction diverges from the germline segment, which might be a read error. The chain combines TRBV4-1 with TRBJ2-1; TRBD2 agrees at 8 bases. Germline V gives CDR1 MGHRA, CDR2 YSYEKL. The CDR3 is 16 amino acids. CDR3 DNA sequence: TGTGCCAGCAGCCAAGGTTCCCGGGAGGGCCGAGGTAAGCAGCTCTTC. Its protein product is CASSQGSREGRGKQLF.

V gene TRBV6-6 combines with J gene TRBJ2-4, with D maybe TRBD2 (6 bases). The CDR3 consists of 14 residues. The V end lost 5 bases, the J end lost 0 bases, and 8 bases lay between the germline ends. Germline V CDR1 and CDR2: MNHNY, SVGAGI (reference sequence). The CDR3 loop is CASSTGVAKNIQYF. CDR3 nucleotide sequence: TGTGCCAGCAGTACGGGGGTAGCCAAAAACATTCAGTACTTC.